Shown below are 18 T cell receptor beta chains from a single sample sequenced in a study of T cell changes during pregnancy in multiple sclerosis. Profiling relied on immunoSEQ multiplex PCR, and the TCRdb table lists in-frame clones only, not all of them. The sample consists of around 38,000 clones, almost 95% of them appearing once. Source: CD4+ T cells from peripheral blood mononuclear cells, taken in the third trimester of pregnancy. The receptor source for this set is a female donor in good health, enrolled as a control in a pregnancy study.

This sequence joins TRBV9 and TRBJ2-5; the D gene is possibly TRBD1 (5 bases). V lost 4 bases and J 2 bases, leaving 15 bases between the germline ends. CDR1 SGDLS and CDR2 YYNGEE come from the germline V gene. CDR3 length equals 15 residues. In nucleotides, the CDR3 is TGTGCCAGCAGCCTAAGGGGCGTGGGGCAAGAGACCCAGTACTTC. Its protein is CASSLRGVGQETQYF.

The chain employs TRBV6-4 and TRBJ2-1; D gene ambiguous. Germline V CDR1 and CDR2: MRHNA, SNTAGT. V lost 5 bases to trimming and J lost 0 bases, with 14 bases between them. This CDR3 is built from 16 residues. CDR3: CASSRQRLSSYNEQFF. DNA of the CDR3: TGTGCCAGCAGTCGACAACGTCTGAGCTCCTACAATGAGCAGTTCTTC.

The rearrangement uses TRBV6-1 and TRBJ1-5; maybe TRBD1 (6 bases). CDR1 and CDR2 (germline): MNHNS, SASEGT. V lost 7 bases and J lost 4, with 17 bases in between. The CDR3 runs to 15 residues. CDR3 loop: CASTPPGTTNQPQHF. As DNA, the CDR3 is TGTGCCAGCACCCCACCCGGGACAACGAATCAGCCCCAGCATTTT.

This clone occurred once. The rearrangement links TRBV6-5 to TRBJ1-6; D possibly corresponds to TRBD1 (5 bases). In germline, CDR1 is MNHEY, CDR2 SVGAGI. The CDR3 has 16 residues. Deletions cut 4 bases from V and 10 bases from J, with 20 bases between. CDR3 nucleotides: TGTGCCAGCAGTTCTCTACCCCCAGGGTCTGGGTCACCCCTCCACTTT. This gives the protein CASSSLPPGSGSPLHF.

The genes are TRBV7-2 and TRBJ2-7; tentative D call: TRBD2 (6 bases). The CDR3 runs to 12 residues. Germline V gene data show CDR1 as SGHTA and CDR2 as FQGNSA. Between the trimmed V and J ends, which lost 5 bases and 7 bases, there was a span of 12 bases. The CDR3 sequence is CASSVLGGEQYF. Written as DNA, the CDR3 is TGTGCCAGCAGCGTTCTTGGGGGGGAGCAGTACTTC.

This chain connects TRBV18 to TRBJ1-5, with D tentatively TRBD1 (5 bases). The germline CDR1 and CDR2 sequences are KGHSH and LQKENI. Trimming stripped 3 bases from V and 4 bases from J, with 16 bases between. This CDR3 comprises 16 residues. The CDR3 spells CASSPRVTGGNQPQHF. DNA of the CDR3: TGTGCCAGCTCACCCCGAGTTACCGGGGGTAATCAGCCCCAGCATTTT.

The J gene is TRBJ2-1, the V gene TRBV2; D is undetermined. V was pared by 7 bases and J by 0 bases, with 7 bases between. Germline CDR1 SNHLY, CDR2 FYNNEI. This CDR3 comprises 13 residues. CDR3 residues: CASTIYSYNEQFF. Written as DNA, the CDR3 is TGTGCCAGCACAATCTACTCCTACAATGAGCAGTTCTTC.

CDR3 coding DNA: TGTGCCAGCAGCGTCGGGACAGCTGGCACTGAAGCTTTCTTT. Translation: CASSVGTAGTEAFF. The rearrangement joins TRBV7-6 to TRBJ1-1, with 7 bases fitting TRBD1. This CDR3 spans 14 amino acids. Germline-derived CDR1 and CDR2 are SGHVS and FNYEAQ. Trimming cost V 5 bases and J 4 bases; bases outside gene matches: 7.

The rearrangement joins TRBV7-8 to TRBJ1-3; D possibly corresponds to TRBD1 (5 bases). CDR3 length: 14 amino acids. Germline values: CDR1 SGHVS, CDR2 FQNEAQ. V lost 5 bases, J lost 3 bases, and 11 bases lay in between. Here the CDR3 DNA reads TGTGCCAGCAGCCCACAGGTTGTTGGAAACACCATATATTTT. Amino acid sequence: CASSPQVVGNTIYF. The whole variable domain, remainder taken from reference TRBV7-8 and TRBJ1-3, is GAGVSQSPRYKVAKRGQDVALRCDPISGHVSLFWYQQALGQGPEFLTYFQNEAQLDKSGLPSDRFFAERPEGSVSTLKIQRTQQEDSAVYLCASSPQVVGNTIYFGEGSWLTVV.

The chain has TRBV21-1 and TRBJ1-6; TRBD1 is the table's D call and was not checked against the DNA. TRBV21-1 is a pseudogene locus. This CDR3 has 16 residues. The CDR3 loop reads CASSNHGTAQNSPLHF. The DNA of the CDR3 is TGTGCCAGCAGCAACCACGGGACAGCCCAGAATTCACCCCTCCACTTT.

The genes are TRBV9 and TRBJ2-1; 8 bases fit TRBD2. Germline values: CDR1 SGDLS, CDR2 YYNGEE. The V segment lost 4 bases and the J segment 3 bases; nucleotides outside the gene matches: 6. The CDR3 length is 15 residues. CDR3 loop: CASSRGLASYNEQFF. In DNA, the CDR3 is TGTGCCAGCAGCCGAGGACTAGCTAGCTACAATGAGCAGTTCTTC. Variable domain in full (rest from reference TRBV9 and TRBJ2-1): DSGVTQTPKHLITATGQRVTLRCSPRSGDLSVYWYQQSLDQGLQFLIQYYNGEERAKGNILERFSAQQFPDLHSELNLSSLELGDSALYFCASSRGLASYNEQFFGPGTRLTVL.

The chain has TRBV14 and TRBJ2-7; tentatively, D is TRBD1 (6 bases). Looked up from germline, CDR1 is SGHDN and CDR2 is FVKESK. This CDR3 is built from 15 residues. V was cut by 0 bases and J by 5 bases, with 14 bases left in between. CDR3: CASSQDSQGIDEQYF. CDR3 sequence (DNA): TGTGCCAGCAGCCAAGATTCACAGGGAATTGACGAGCAGTACTTC. Based on the CDR3 plus reference TRBV14 and TRBJ2-7, the full variable domain is EAGVTQFPSHSVIEKGQTVTLRCDPISGHDNLYWYRRVMGKEIKFLLHFVKESKQDESGMPNNRFLAERTGGTYSTLKVQPAELEDSGVYFCASSQDSQGIDEQYFGPGTRLTVT.

The J gene is TRBJ2-1, the V gene TRBV2, with 7 bases identical to TRBD1. Germline trimming cut 6 bases from V and 9 bases from J; bases unmatched to any gene: 8. This CDR3 contains 13 residues. Germline loops: CDR1 SNHLY, CDR2 FYNNEI. This CDR3 reads CASRGGPGGEQFF. The CDR3 bases are TGTGCCAGCAGAGGGGGCCCAGGGGGTGAGCAGTTCTTC.

The chain has TRBV30 and TRBJ2-5; weak D call: TRBD1 (6 bases). With the DNA end fitting TRBJ2-7 better, the J assignment may be wrong. CDR1 and CDR2 (germline): GTSNPN, SVGIG (reference sequence). The CDR3 totals 13 residues. CDR3 in amino acids: CAWNQDRAYEQYF. CDR3 nucleotide sequence: TGTGCCTGGAACCAGGACAGAGCCTACGAGCAGTACTTC.

The V and J genes are TRBV4-3 and TRBJ1-6; D is perhaps TRBD1 (5 bases). The germline V and J ends were trimmed by 4 bases and 0 bases, with 19 bases remaining between them. There are 19 residues in the CDR3. Per germline, CDR1 LGHNA and CDR2 YSLEER. The CDR3, as DNA: TGCGCCAGCAGCCGGGACCTCACCGGAGGGAGCTCCTATAATTCACCCCTCCACTTT. Translation: CASSRDLTGGSSYNSPLHF.

The chain combines TRBV18 with TRBJ1-2; D possibly corresponds to TRBD1 (6 bases). V was cut by 0 bases and J by 3 bases, with 14 bases left in between. This CDR3 is 16 amino acids long. The germline CDR1 and CDR2 sequences are KGHSH and LQKENI. In DNA, the CDR3 is TGTGCCAGCTCACCACCGTTCTCAGGGGTCTACTATGGCTACACCTTC. This translates into CASSPPFSGVYYGYTF.

The V gene is TRBV19, the J gene TRBJ1-2; 10 nucleotides agree with TRBD1. Germline CDR1 is LNHDA and CDR2 is SQIVND (reference sequence). J gave up 6 bases and V 7 bases, and 11 bases lay outside the gene matches. This CDR3 is 15 amino acids long. In nucleotides, the CDR3 is TGTGCCAGTAAGACGAGGACAGGGGGTTTTGATGGCTACACCTTC. Residues: CASKTRTGGFDGYTF.

The J gene is TRBJ2-1, the V gene TRBV5-1; D unresolved. Deletions cut 0 bases from V and 2 bases from J, with 9 bases between. Germline CDR1 reads SGHRS; CDR2 reads YFSETQ. This CDR3 has 15 amino acids. The CDR3 protein is CASSLGAATYNEQFF. For the CDR3, the DNA is TGCGCCAGCAGCTTGGGGGCCGCGACCTACAATGAGCAGTTCTTC.